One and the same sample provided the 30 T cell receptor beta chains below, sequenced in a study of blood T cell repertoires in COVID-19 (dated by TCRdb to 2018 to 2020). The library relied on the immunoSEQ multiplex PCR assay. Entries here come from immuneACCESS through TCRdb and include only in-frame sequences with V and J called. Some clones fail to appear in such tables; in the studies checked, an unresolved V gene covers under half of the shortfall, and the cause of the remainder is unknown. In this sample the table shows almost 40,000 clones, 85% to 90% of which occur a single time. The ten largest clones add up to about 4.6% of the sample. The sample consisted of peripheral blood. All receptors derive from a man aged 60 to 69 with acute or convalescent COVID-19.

The chain's CDR3 is CASSLSGRERHF. In nucleotides, the CDR3 is TGTGCCAGCAGCTTGTCCGGGAGAGAGAGACACTTT. The chain has TRBV5-6 and TRBJ1-6; D remains ambiguous. The V end was cut by 1 base, the J end by 19 bases, with 15 bases between. The CDR3 contains 12 residues. CDR1 SGHDT and CDR2 YYEEEE come from the germline V gene.

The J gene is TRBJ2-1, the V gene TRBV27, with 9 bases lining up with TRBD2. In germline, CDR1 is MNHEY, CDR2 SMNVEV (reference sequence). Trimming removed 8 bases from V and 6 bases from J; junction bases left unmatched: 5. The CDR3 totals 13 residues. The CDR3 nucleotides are TGTGCCAGCTCGTGGCGGGAGGGCAATGAGCAGTTCTTC. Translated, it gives CASSWREGNEQFF.

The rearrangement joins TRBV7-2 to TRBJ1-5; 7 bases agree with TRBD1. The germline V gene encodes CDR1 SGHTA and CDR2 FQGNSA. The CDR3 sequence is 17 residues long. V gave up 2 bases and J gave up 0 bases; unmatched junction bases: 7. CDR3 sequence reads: CASSLRGRGFSNQPQHF. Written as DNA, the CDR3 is TGTGCCAGCAGCTTAAGGGGGCGGGGATTTAGCAATCAGCCCCAGCATTTT.

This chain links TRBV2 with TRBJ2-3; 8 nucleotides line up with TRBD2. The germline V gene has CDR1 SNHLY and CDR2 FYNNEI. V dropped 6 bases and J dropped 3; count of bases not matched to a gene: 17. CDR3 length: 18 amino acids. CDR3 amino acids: CASRGTSGRVRGTDTQYF. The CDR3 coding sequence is TGTGCCAGCAGAGGAACAAGCGGGAGAGTCCGGGGGACAGATACGCAGTATTTT.

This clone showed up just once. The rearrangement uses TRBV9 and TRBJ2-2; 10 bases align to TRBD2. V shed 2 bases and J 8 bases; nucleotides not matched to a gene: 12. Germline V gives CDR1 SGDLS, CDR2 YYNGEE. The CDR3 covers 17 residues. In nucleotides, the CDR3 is TGTGCCAGCAGCGTCCAAAGTATCCTAGCGGGAGTTGGGGAGCTGTTTTTT. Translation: CASSVQSILAGVGELFF.

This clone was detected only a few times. The CDR3 sequence: CASSEFRGSEAFF. In DNA, the CDR3 is TGTGCCAGCAGTGAATTCAGGGGGTCCGAAGCTTTCTTT. The chain is built from TRBV6-1 and TRBJ1-1, with 7 bases that match TRBD1. V dropped 2 bases and J dropped 8; count of bases not matched to a gene: 5. Germline-derived CDR1 and CDR2 are MNHNS and SASEGT. CDR3 length: 13 amino acids.

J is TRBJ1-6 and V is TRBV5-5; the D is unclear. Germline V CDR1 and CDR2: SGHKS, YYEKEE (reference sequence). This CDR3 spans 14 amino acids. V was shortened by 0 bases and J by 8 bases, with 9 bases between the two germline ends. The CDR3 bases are TGTGCCAGCAGCTTGGACGGTGTTTATTCACCCCTCCACTTT. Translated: CASSLDGVYSPLHF.

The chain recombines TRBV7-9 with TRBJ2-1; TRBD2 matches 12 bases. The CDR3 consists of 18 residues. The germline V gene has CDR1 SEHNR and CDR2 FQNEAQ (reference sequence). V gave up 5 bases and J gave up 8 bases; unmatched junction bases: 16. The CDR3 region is CASSGTSGSRSVRYEQFF. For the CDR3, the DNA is TGTGCCAGCAGCGGGACTAGCGGGTCACGATCGGTTAGGTATGAGCAGTTCTTC.

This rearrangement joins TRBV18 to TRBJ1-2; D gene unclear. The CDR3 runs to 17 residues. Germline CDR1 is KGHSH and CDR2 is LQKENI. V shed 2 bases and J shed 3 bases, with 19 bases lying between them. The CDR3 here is CASSPVSRSLGDYGYTF. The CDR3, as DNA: TGTGCCAGCTCACCAGTCTCGAGGTCGCTGGGAGACTATGGCTACACCTTC.

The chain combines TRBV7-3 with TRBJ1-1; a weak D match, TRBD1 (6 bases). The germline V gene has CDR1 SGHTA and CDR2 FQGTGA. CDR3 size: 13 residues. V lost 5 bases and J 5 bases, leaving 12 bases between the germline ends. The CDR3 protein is CASSTGLGTEAFF. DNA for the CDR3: TGTGCCAGCAGCACAGGGTTAGGTACTGAAGCTTTCTTT.

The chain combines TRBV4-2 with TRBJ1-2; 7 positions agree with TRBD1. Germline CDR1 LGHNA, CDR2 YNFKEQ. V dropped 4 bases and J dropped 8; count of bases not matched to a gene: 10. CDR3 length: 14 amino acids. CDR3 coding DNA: TGTGCCAGCAGCCTGGACAGGTTATCCCGGGGCTACACCTTC. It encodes CASSLDRLSRGYTF.

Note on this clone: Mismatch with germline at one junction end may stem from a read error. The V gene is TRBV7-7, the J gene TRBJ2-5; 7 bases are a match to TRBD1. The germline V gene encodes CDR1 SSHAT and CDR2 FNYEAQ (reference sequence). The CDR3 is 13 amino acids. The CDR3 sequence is CASSWDRQETQYF. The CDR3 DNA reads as TGTGCTAGCAGTTGGGACAGACAAGAGACCCAGTACTTC.

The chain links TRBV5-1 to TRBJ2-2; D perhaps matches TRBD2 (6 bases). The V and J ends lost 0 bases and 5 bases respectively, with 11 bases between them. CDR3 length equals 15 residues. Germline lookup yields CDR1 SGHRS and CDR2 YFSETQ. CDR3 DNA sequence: TGCGCCAGCAGCTTGGGGACTACACCTACCGGGGAGCTGTTTTTT. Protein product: CASSLGTTPTGELFF.

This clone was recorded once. The CDR3 DNA sequence: TGTGCCAGCAGTTTAAGGACAGGGGCGATTGGCTACACCTTC. This sequence encodes CASSLRTGAIGYTF. The rearrangement uses TRBV28 and TRBJ1-2; 9 bases agree with TRBD1. The CDR3 extends over 14 amino acids. V shed 2 bases and J 7 bases; nucleotides not matched to a gene: 5. CDR1 and CDR2 (germline): MDHEN, SYDVKM.

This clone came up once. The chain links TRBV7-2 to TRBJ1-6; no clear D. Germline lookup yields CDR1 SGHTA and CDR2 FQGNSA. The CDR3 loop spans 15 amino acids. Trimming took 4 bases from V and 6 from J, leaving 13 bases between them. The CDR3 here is CASSSTGRLNSPLHF. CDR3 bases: TGTGCCAGCAGCTCCACTGGGAGACTTAATTCACCCCTCCACTTT.

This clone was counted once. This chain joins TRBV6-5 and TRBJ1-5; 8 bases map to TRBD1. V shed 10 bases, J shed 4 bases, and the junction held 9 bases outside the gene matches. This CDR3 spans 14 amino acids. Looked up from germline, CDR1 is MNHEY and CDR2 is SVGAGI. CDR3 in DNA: TGTGCCACCGGGGAACAGGGGGAAAATCAGCCCCAGCATTTT. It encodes CATGEQGENQPQHF.

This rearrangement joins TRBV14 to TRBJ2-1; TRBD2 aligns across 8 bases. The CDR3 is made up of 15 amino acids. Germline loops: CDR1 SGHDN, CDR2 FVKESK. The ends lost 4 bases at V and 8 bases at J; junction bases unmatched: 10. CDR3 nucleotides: TGTGCCAGCAGCCGAGCGGGGGTCAGGGGCGATGAGCAGTTCTTC. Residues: CASSRAGVRGDEQFF.

CDR3 DNA sequence: TGTGCCTGGACCCCGGGTCCTAGTAGTCCCCAGCATTTT. This sequence encodes CAWTPGPSSPQHF. The chain is built from TRBV30 and TRBJ1-5, with unresolved D. V dropped 4 bases and J dropped 10 bases, with 17 bases sitting between them. The CDR3 consists of 13 residues. Germline values: CDR1 GTSNPN, CDR2 SVGIG (reference sequence). Filled out from reference TRBV30 and TRBJ1-5, the complete variable domain reads SQTIHQWPATLVQPVGSPLSLECTVEGTSNPNLYWYRQAAGRGLQLLFYSVGIGQISSEVPQNLSASRPQDRQFILSSKKLLLSDSGFYLCAWTPGPSSPQHFGDGTRLSIL.

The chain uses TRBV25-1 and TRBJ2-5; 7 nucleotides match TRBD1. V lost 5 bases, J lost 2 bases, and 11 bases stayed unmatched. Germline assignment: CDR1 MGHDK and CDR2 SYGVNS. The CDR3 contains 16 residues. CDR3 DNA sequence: TGTGCCAGCAGTCCATTTACCGGGACAGCTCAAGAGACCCAGTACTTC. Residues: CASSPFTGTAQETQYF.

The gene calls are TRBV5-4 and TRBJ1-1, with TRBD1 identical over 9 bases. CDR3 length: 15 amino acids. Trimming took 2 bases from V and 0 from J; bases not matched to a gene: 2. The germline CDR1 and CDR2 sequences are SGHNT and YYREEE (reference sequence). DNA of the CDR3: TGTGCCAGCAGCTTAGGGGACAGGGTGAACACTGAAGCTTTCTTT. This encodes CASSLGDRVNTEAFF.

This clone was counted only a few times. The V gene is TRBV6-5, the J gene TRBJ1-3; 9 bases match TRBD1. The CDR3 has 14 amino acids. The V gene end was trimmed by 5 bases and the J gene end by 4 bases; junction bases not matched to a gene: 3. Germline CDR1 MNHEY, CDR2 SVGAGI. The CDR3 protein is CASSRQGVGNTIYF. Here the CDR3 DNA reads TGTGCCAGCAGTCGACAGGGGGTGGGAAACACCATATATTTT.

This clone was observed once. The CDR3 reads CASSEGSQPQHF. The CDR3 nucleotides are TGTGCCAGCAGTGAAGGGAGTCAGCCCCAGCATTTT. The rearrangement uses TRBV2 and TRBJ1-5; D unclear. CDR3 length: 12 amino acids. Trimming cost V 1 base and J 6 bases, with 4 bases left between them. The germline CDR1 and CDR2 sequences are SNHLY and FYNNEI.

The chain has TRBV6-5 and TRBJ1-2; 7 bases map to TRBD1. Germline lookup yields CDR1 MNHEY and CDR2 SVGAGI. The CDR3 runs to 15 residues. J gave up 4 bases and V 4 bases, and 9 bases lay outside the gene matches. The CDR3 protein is CASSSLDRDLYGYTF. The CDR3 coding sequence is TGTGCCAGCAGTTCATTAGACAGGGACCTCTATGGCTACACCTTC.

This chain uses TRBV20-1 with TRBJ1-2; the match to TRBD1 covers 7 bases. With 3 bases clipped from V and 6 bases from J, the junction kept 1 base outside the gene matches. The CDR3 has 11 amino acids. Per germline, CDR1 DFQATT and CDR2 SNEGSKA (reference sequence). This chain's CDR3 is CSARGQHGYTF. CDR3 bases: TGCAGTGCTAGGGGACAGCATGGCTACACCTTC.

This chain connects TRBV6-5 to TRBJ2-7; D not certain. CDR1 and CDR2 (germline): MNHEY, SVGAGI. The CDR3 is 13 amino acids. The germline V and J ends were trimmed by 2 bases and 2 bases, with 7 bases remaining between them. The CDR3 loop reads CASSYSRTYEQYF. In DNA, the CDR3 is TGTGCCAGCAGTTACAGCAGGACCTACGAGCAGTACTTC.

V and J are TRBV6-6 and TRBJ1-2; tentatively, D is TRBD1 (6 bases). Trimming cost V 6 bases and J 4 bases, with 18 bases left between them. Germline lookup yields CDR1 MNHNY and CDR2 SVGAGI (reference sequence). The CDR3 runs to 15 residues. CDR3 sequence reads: CASSDERGGLYGYTF. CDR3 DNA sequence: TGTGCCAGCAGCGACGAGAGGGGGGGCCTCTATGGCTACACCTTC.

The DNA for the CDR3 is TGTGCCAGCAGTAGGCAGGCGTGGTCCGATGAGCAGTTCTTC. This codes for CASSRQAWSDEQFF. The chain employs TRBV6-4 and TRBJ2-1; D call uncertain. This CDR3 contains 14 residues. V was cut by 5 bases and J by 8 bases, with 16 bases left in between. Germline CDR1 reads MRHNA; CDR2 reads SNTAGT.

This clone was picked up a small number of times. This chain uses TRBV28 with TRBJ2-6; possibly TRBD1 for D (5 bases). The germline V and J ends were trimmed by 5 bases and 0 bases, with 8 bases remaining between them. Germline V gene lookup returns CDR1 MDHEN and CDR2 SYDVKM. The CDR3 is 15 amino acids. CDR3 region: CASSTGPSGANVLTF. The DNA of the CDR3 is TGTGCCAGCAGTACAGGACCCTCTGGGGCCAACGTCCTGACTTTC. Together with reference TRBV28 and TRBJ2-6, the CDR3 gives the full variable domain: DVKVTQSSRYLVKRTGEKVFLECVQDMDHENMFWYRQDPGLGLRLIYFSYDVKMKEKGDIPEGYSVSREKKERFSLILESASTNQTSMYLCASSTGPSGANVLTFGAGSRLTVL.

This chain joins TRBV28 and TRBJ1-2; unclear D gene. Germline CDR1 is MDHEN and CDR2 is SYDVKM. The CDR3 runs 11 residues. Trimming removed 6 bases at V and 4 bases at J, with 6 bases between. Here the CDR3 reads CASSSPYGYTF. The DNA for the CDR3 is TGTGCCAGCAGCTCCCCCTATGGCTACACCTTC.

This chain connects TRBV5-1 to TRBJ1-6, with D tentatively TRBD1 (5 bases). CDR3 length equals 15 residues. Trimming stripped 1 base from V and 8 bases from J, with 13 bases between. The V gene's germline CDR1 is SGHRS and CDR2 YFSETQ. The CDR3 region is CASSLLQGGDSPLHF. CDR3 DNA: TGCGCCAGCAGCTTGCTGCAGGGTGGGGATTCACCCCTCCACTTT.